A single sample is the source of the 5 T cell receptor beta chains below, sequenced in a study of shared clonotypes between healthy human individuals. Clones were read by immunoSEQ multiplex PCR, and TCRdb kept only the in-frame ones, dropping some. The sample yields around 690,000 clones, about 92% seen once. Sequenced input: memory CD8+ T cells from PBMCs. Stated subset: CD45RO+ cells pooled with CCR7-negative TemRA cells. These TCRs come from a young man in good health. Some clones in this sample may be carry-over from other donors' samples.

J is TRBJ2-1 and V is TRBV7-8; D might be TRBD2 (5 bases). Trimming took off 1 base at V and 6 bases at J, with 13 bases between the two ends. The CDR3 covers 15 residues. The germline CDR1 and CDR2 sequences are SGHVS and FQNEAQ. The CDR3 region has the DNA TGTGCCAGCAGCTTAGGAAGGAGCGGCGGCAATGAGCAGTTCTTC. Translating it yields CASSLGRSGGNEQFF.

In regard to this clone: This sample also contains other DNA sequences that code for the same CDR3. The chain joins TRBV9 to TRBJ2-1; maybe TRBD2 (5 bases). In germline, CDR1 is SGDLS, CDR2 YYNGEE. The germline V and J ends were trimmed by 0 bases and 9 bases, with 7 bases remaining between them. The CDR3 length is 12 residues. CDR3 protein: CASSVAGSEQFF. The CDR3 nucleotides are TGTGCCAGCAGCGTAGCGGGATCTGAGCAGTTCTTC.

The rearrangement links TRBV7-9 to TRBJ2-7; D uncertain. Trimming removed 7 bases from V and 3 bases from J, with 10 bases in between. Germline lookup yields CDR1 SEHNR and CDR2 FQNEAQ (reference sequence). This CDR3 is built from 12 residues. The CDR3 reads CASTESLYEQYF. CDR3 coding DNA: TGTGCCAGCACCGAGTCTCTCTACGAGCAGTACTTC.

This chain joins TRBV9 and TRBJ2-1; D gene uncertain. CDR1 is SGDLS, CDR2 YYNGEE, per germline. The CDR3 extends over 14 amino acids. V dropped 2 bases and J dropped 0 bases, with 6 bases sitting between them. CDR3 nucleotide sequence: TGTGCCAGCAGCGTCGACTTCTCCTACAATGAGCAGTTCTTC. As protein: CASSVDFSYNEQFF.

V is TRBV10-3 and J is TRBJ1-4; D call uncertain. The CDR3 has 14 amino acids. CDR1 and CDR2 (germline): ENHRY, SYGVKD. Trimming stripped 10 bases from V and 3 bases from J, with 15 bases between. CDR3 loop: CATKGEVANEKLFF. CDR3 coding DNA: TGTGCCACGAAAGGCGAGGTGGCTAATGAAAAACTGTTTTTT.